Reported below is one TCR beta chain. The entry originates in a study of T cell changes during pregnancy in multiple sclerosis. Here immunoSEQ multiplex PCR was the method, and the copy in TCRdb shows in-frame clones only, minus some. The sample has 55,000 to 70,000 clones; about 92% are singletons. The length of the CDR3 is 19 residues. V lost 0 bases and J lost 1; bases outside the gene matches: 8. The germline V gene encodes CDR1 LGHNA and CDR2 YSLEER. The specimen comprised peripheral blood, sampled after pregnancy. The source of this sequence is a female donor with multiple sclerosis, enrolled in a pregnancy study. The chain couples TRBV4-3 to TRBJ2-6; TRBD1 aligns across 8 bases. CDR3 sequence reads: CASSQERDRLMSGANVLTF. CDR3 nucleotides: TGCGCCAGCAGCCAAGAAAGGGACAGGTTGATGTCTGGGGCCAACGTCCTGACTTTC.